This T cell receptor beta chain appears in the sequencing data of a study of beta chain features in type 1 diabetes. Background on the study: Patients shared similar age, gender and cell yields with healthy donors.

Expressed TCRB transcripts were sequenced because the isolated RNA had all been reverse transcribed beforehand. Sequenced by immunoSEQ multiplex PCR; TCRdb stores in-frame clones only, minus some. The sample holds hundreds of thousands of clones, around an eighth seen once. Looked up from germline, CDR1 is LGHNA and CDR2 is YNFKEQ. The CDR3 has 16 amino acids. V lost 0 bases, J lost 7 bases, and 3 bases stayed unmatched. A single heparinised blood sample, averaging about 120 mL, was obtained per donor. This clone turned up a few times. The clonotype originates from a man in his late teens or twenties in good health. Sequenced: naive CD4+ T cells from blood. The chain has TRBV4-2 and TRBJ2-1; TRBD2 matches 13 bases. The CDR3 loop is CASSQELAGGGNEQFF. The CDR3 DNA reads as TGTGCCAGCAGCCAAGAACTAGCGGGGGGGGGAAATGAGCAGTTCTTC.